These 2 T cell receptor beta chains came from one sample sequenced in a study of OX40 agonist ivuxolimab in advanced cancers. The assay was immunoSEQ multiplex PCR, and TCRdb's table has in-frame clones only and misses some. Of 68,000 or so clones in the sample, 86% were seen once. Here the sequenced sample was CD4+ or CD8+ T cells sorted from blood, taken in a trial of the OX40 agonist ivuxolimab. Receptors were obtained from an adult with an advanced solid tumor such as melanoma, head and neck, liver or kidney cancer.

The rearrangement uses TRBV6-1 and TRBJ1-5; D is unresolved. The CDR3 extends over 15 amino acids. The V end lost 6 bases, the J end lost 0 bases, and 12 bases lay between the germline ends. Germline lookup yields CDR1 MNHNS and CDR2 SASEGT. CDR3 in DNA: TGTGCCAGCAGACCGTGGGAAAATAGCAATCAGCCCCAGCATTTT. Translation gives CASRPWENSNQPQHF.

This chain connects TRBV7-2 to TRBJ2-4; no firm D call. CDR1 is SGHTA and CDR2 is FQGNSA in the germline V gene. Trimming stripped 3 bases from V and 9 bases from J, with 12 bases between. This CDR3 has 13 residues. CDR3 amino acids: CASSLDHSGIQYF. CDR3 sequence (DNA): TGTGCCAGCAGCTTGGATCATTCCGGCATTCAGTACTTC. Variable domain in full (rest from reference TRBV7-2 and TRBJ2-4): GAGVSQSPSNKVTEKGKDVELRCDPISGHTALYWYRQSLGQGLEFLIYFQGNSAPDKSGLPSDRFSAERTGGSVSTLTIQRTQQEDSAVYLCASSLDHSGIQYFGAGTRLSVL.